This entry concerns a single T cell receptor (beta chain). Its antigen is as yet unknown. This CDR3 spans 15 amino acids. The ends were cut back, 5 bases at V and 3 bases at J, with 17 bases in the middle. Germline CDR1 is DFQATT and CDR2 is SNEGSKA (reference sequence). This entry is derived from a study of CD8 T cells in ankylosing spondylitis. Study observations and caveats: A CD8+ phenotype characterized the disease-linked clones, which were relatively rare in peripheral blood. Certain motif variants had earlier appeared in reactive arthritis synovial fluid and blood. There was reportedly significant enrichment of clones that were disease-linked in matched ankylosing spondylitis synovial fluid. Eight or nine highly homologous variants made up a TCR beta motif that seemed to typify ankylosing spondylitis blood.

It was by quantitative 5'-RACE with molecular barcodes that TCR beta libraries were made. TCRdb redid the calling of the 5' RACE reads with MiXCR, one entry per CDR3 protein. The repertoire consists of approximately 440,000 distinct CDR3 sequences, with 17% occurring once and the leading ten covering 1%. The chain has TRBV20-1 and TRBJ1-5; D possibly corresponds to TRBD1 (5 bases). The source material was blood, either unsorted or a sorted T cell fraction (not recorded which). The TCR sequence derives from a male donor with ankylosing spondylitis. The CDR3 nucleotides read TGCAGTGCTCGAGTGGGGGGGGTTGACAATCAGCCCCAGCATTTT. The encoded protein is CSARVGGVDNQPQHF.